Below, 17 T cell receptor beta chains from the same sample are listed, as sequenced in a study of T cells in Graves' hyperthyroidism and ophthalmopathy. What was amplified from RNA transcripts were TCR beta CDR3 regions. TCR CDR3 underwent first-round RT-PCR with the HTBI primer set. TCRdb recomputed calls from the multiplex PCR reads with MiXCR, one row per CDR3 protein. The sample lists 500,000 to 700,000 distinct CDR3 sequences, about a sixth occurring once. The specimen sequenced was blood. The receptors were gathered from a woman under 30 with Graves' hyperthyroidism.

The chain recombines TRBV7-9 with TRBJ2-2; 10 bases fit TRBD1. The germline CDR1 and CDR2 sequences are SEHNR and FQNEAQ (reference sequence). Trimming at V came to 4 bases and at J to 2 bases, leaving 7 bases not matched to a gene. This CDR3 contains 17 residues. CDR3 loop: CASSSPTGGENTGELFF. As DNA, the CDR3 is TGTGCCAGCAGCTCACCGACAGGGGGCGAAAACACCGGGGAGCTGTTTTTT.

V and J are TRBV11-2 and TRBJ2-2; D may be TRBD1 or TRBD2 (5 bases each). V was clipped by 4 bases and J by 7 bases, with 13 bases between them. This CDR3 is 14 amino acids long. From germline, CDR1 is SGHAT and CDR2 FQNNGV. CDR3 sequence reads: CASSSYRGLGELFF. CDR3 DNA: TGTGCCAGCAGCTCCTACCGGGGCCTCGGGGAGCTGTTTTTT.

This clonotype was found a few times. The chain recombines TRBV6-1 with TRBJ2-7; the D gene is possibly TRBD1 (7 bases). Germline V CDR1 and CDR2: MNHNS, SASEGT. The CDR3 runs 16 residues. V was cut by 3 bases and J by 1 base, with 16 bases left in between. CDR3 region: CASSDRIRGESYEQYF. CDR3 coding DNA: TGTGCCAGCAGTGACAGGATCAGGGGGGAATCCTACGAGCAGTACTTC.

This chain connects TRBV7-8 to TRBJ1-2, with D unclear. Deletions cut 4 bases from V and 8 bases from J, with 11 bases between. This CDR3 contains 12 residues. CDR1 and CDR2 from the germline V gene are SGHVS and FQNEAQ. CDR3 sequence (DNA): TGTGCCAGCAGCTCCGCCGGGGTCGGCTACACCTTC. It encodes CASSSAGVGYTF.

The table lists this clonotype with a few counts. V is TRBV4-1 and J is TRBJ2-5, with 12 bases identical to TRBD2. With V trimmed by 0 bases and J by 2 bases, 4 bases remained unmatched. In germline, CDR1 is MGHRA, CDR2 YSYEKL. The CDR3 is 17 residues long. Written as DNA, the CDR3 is TGCGCCAGCAGCCAAGAGGGGGGACTAGCGGGTCAAGAGACCCAGTACTTC. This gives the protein CASSQEGGLAGQETQYF.

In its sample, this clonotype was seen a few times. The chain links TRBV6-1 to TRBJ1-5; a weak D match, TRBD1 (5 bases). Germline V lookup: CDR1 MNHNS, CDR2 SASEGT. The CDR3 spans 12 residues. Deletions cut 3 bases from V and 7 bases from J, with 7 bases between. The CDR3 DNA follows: TGTGCCAGCAGTGACAGGGTACAGCCCCAGCATTTT. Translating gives CASSDRVQPQHF.

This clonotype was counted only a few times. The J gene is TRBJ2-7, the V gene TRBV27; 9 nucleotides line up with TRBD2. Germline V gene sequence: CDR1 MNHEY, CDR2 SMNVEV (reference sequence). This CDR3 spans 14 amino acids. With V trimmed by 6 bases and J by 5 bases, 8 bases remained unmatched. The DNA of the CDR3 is TGTGCCAGCAGGATTAGCGGGAGCGGTAACGAGCAGTACTTC. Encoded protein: CASRISGSGNEQYF.

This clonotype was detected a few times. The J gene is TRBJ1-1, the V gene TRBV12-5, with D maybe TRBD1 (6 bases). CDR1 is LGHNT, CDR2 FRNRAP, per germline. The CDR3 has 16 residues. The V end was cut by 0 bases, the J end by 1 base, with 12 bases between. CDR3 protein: CASGLVREGGNTEAFF. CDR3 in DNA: TGTGCTAGTGGTTTGGTACGGGAGGGGGGGAACACTGAAGCTTTCTTT. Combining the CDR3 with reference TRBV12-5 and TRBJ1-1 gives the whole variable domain DARVTQTPRHKVTEMGQEVTMRCQPILGHNTVFWYRQTMMQGLELLAYFRNRAPLDDSGMPKDRFSAEMPDATLATLKIQPSEPRDSAVYFCASGLVREGGNTEAFFGQGTRLTVV.

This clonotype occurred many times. The CDR3 coding sequence is TGTGCCAGCAGCCAAGATCCCACCCCCTACAATGAGCAGTTCTTC. This gives the protein CASSQDPTPYNEQFF. This rearrangement joins TRBV3-1 to TRBJ2-1; D remains unclear. This CDR3 region has 15 residues. The germline V gene encodes CDR1 LGHDT and CDR2 YNNKEL (reference sequence). V shed 0 bases and J shed 2 bases, with 8 bases lying between them.

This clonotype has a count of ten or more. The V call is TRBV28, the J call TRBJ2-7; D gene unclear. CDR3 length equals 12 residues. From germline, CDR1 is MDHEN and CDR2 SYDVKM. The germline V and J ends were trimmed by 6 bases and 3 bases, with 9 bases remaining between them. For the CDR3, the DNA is TGTGCCAGCAGCCCACTCTACTACGAGCAGTACTTC. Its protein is CASSPLYYEQYF.

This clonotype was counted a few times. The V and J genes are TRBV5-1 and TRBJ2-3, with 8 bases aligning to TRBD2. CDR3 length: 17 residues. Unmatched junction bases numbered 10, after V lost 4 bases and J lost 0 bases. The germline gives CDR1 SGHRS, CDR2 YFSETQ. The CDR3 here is CASSPGASGLSTDTQYF. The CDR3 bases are TGCGCCAGCAGCCCAGGGGCTAGCGGGCTTAGCACAGATACGCAGTATTTT. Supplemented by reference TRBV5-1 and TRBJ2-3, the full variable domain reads KAGVTQTPRYLIKTRGQQVTLSCSPISGHRSVSWYQQTPGQGLQFLFEYFSETQRNKGNFPGRFSGRQFSNSRSEMNVSTLELGDSALYLCASSPGASGLSTDTQYFGPGTRLTVL.

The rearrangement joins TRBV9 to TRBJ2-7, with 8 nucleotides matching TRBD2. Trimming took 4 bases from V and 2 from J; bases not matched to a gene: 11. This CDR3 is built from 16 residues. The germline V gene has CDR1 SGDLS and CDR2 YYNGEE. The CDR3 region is CASSPRASGGTYEQYF. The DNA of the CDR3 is TGTGCCAGCAGCCCCCGGGCGAGCGGGGGCACCTACGAGCAGTACTTC.

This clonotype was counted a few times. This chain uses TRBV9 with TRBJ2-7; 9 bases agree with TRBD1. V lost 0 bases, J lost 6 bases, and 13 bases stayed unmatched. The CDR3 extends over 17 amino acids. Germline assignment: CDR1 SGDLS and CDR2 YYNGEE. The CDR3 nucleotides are TGTGCCAGCAGCGTAGGCACCGGGACAGGGCTCTCGGGCGAGCAGTACTTC. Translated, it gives CASSVGTGTGLSGEQYF.

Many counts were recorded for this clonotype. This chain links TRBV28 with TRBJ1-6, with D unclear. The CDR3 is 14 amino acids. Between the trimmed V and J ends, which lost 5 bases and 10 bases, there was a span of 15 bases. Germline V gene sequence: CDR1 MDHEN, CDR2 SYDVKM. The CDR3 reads CASSRRTGLSPLHF. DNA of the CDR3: TGTGCCAGCAGTCGGCGGACCGGCTTGTCACCCCTCCACTTT.

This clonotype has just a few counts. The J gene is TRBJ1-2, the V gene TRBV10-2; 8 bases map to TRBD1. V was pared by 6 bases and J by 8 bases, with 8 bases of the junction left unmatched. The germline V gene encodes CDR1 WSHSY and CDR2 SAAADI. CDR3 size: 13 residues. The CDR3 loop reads CASREQGVKGYTF. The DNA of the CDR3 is TGCGCCAGCAGAGAACAGGGGGTGAAGGGCTACACCTTC.

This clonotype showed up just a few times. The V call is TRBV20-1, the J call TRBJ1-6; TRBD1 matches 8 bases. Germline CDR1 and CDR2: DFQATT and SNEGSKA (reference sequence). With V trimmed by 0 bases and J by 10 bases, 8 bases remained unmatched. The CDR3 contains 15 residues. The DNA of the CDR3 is TGCAGTGCTAGAGATCTGCAGACAGGGGTATCACCCCTCCACTTT. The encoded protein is CSARDLQTGVSPLHF.

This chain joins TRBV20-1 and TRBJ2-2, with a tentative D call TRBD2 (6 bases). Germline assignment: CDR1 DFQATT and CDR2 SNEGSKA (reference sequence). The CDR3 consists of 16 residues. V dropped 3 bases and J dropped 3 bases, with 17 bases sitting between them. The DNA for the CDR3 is TGCAGTGCTAGGGAACCCCGAACGGGAGACACCGGGGAGCTGTTTTTT. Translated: CSAREPRTGDTGELFF.